This T cell receptor beta chain is from a study of shared clonotypes between healthy human individuals. Deep-level settings were used for running the assay. The repertoire was sequenced with immunoSEQ multiplex PCR; TCRdb's copy has only in-frame clones and lacks some. The table has over 2,000,000 clones, approximately 92% seen once; the top ten hold more than 1.5%. The naive CD8 population came from CD45RO-negative cells selected for CCR7, without terminally differentiated effector memory CD45RA+ cells. Each sample came from a Caucasian adult donor living in Nashville, Tennessee. V lost 1 base and J lost 5; bases outside the gene matches: 5. This CDR3 region has 15 residues. The germline V gene encodes CDR1 SGHTA and CDR2 FQGTGA. A word on this clone: This sample includes further DNA sequences coding for the same CDR3.

The sequenced sample was naive CD8+ T cells from PBMCs. This clonotype was obtained from a man aged 18 to 29 in good health. Some clones in this sample may be carry-over from other donors' samples. This rearrangement joins TRBV7-3 to TRBJ2-5, with TRBD1 matching over 9 bases. The CDR3: CASSLRGQGGETQYF. CDR3 coding DNA: TGTGCCAGCAGCTTAAGGGGACAGGGAGGGGAGACCCAGTACTTC.